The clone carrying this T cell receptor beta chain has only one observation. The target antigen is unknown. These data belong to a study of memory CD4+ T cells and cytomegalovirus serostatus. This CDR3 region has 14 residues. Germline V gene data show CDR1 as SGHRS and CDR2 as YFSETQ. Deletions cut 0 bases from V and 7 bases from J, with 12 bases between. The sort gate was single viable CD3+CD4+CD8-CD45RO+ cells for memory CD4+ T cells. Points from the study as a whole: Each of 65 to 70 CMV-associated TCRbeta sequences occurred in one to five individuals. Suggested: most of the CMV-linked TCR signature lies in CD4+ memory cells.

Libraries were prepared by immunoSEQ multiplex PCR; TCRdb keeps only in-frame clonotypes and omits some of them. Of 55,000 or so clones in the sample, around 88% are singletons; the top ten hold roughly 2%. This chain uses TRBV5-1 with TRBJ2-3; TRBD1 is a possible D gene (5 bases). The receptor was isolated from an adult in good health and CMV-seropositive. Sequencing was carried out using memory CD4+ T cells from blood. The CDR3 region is CASSLGGQANTQYF. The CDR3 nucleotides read TGCGCCAGCAGCTTGGGGGGCCAGGCTAATACGCAGTATTTT.